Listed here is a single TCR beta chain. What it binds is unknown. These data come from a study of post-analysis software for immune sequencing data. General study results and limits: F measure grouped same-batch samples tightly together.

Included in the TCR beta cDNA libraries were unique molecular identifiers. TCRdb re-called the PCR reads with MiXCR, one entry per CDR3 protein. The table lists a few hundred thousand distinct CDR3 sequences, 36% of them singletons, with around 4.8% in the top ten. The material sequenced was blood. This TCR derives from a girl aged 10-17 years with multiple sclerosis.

CDR3 loop: CASSGGFLAGPDTQYF. Written as DNA, the CDR3 is TGTGCCAGCAGCGGGGGTTTCCTAGCGGGGCCAGATACGCAGTATTTT. The chain recombines TRBV5-6 with TRBJ2-3; 9 bases align to TRBD2. V shed 4 bases and J 4 bases; nucleotides not matched to a gene: 10. The CDR3 has 16 amino acids. Germline loops: CDR1 SGHDT, CDR2 YYEEEE.